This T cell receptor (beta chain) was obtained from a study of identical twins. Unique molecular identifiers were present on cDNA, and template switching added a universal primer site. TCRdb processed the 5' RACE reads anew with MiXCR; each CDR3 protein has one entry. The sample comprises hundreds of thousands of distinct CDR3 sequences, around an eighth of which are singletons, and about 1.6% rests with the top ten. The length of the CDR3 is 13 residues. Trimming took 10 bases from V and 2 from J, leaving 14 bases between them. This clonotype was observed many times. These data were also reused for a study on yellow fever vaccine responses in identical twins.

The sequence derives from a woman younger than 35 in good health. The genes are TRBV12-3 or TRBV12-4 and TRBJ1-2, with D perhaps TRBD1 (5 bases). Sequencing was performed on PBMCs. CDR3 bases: TGTGCCACCCGGGGCAGGATGAACTATGGCTACACCTTC. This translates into CATRGRMNYGYTF.